The 30 T cell receptor beta chains given below trace back to one sample, sequenced in a study of blood T cell repertoires in COVID-19. Repertoires were generated with immunoSEQ multiplex PCR, while TCRdb's copy carries only in-frame clones and drops some. This sample carries about 49,000 clones, about 90% of them seen once, and the ten largest clones take 13%. Sequencing was carried out using peripheral blood. These receptors all come from a man older than 75 with acute or convalescent COVID-19.

This sequence joins TRBV27 and TRBJ1-1, with D uncertain. This CDR3 is built from 13 residues. The germline gives CDR1 MNHEY, CDR2 SMNVEV (reference sequence). V was shortened by 6 bases and J by 1 base, with 9 bases between the two germline ends. For the CDR3, the DNA is TGTGCCAGCAGCCCCTGGGCGAACACTGAAGCTTTCTTT. Encoded protein: CASSPWANTEAFF.

The rearrangement links TRBV2 to TRBJ2-3; TRBD2 matches at 9 bases. Trimming cost V 8 bases and J 3 bases; bases outside gene matches: 9. The germline V gene has CDR1 SNHLY and CDR2 FYNNEI. The length of the CDR3 is 15 residues. CDR3 nucleotides: TGTGCCAGCGGGCTGGAGCGGGGGGATACAGATACGCAGTATTTT. Its translation is CASGLERGDTDTQYF.

The chain uses TRBV6-5 and TRBJ1-1; perhaps TRBD1 as D (6 bases). In germline, CDR1 is MNHEY, CDR2 SVGAGI. The CDR3 extends over 14 amino acids. V dropped 7 bases and J dropped 0 bases, with 12 bases sitting between them. The CDR3 is CASTWTEMNTEAFF. The CDR3 DNA sequence: TGTGCCAGCACCTGGACAGAGATGAACACTGAAGCTTTCTTT.

In its sample, this clone was seen once. The rearrangement uses TRBV2 and TRBJ1-2; D not resolved. This CDR3 contains 12 residues. V lost 7 bases and J 4 bases, leaving 10 bases between the germline ends. Germline V gives CDR1 SNHLY, CDR2 FYNNEI. Written as DNA, the CDR3 is TGTGCCAGCAAGGAGGCTTCCTATGGCTACACCTTC. Translation gives CASKEASYGYTF.

The V and J genes are TRBV18 and TRBJ2-6; D is uncertain. The CDR3 has 16 amino acids. The V gene's germline CDR1 is KGHSH and CDR2 LQKENI. V dropped 4 bases and J dropped 0 bases, with 10 bases sitting between them. The CDR3 protein is CASSQLQSSGANVLTF. In DNA, the CDR3 is TGTGCCAGCTCACAGCTACAGAGCTCTGGGGCCAACGTCCTGACTTTC. Filled out from reference TRBV18 and TRBJ2-6, the complete variable domain reads NAGVMQNPRHLVRRRGQEARLRCSPMKGHSHVYWYRQLPEEGLKFMVYLQKENIIDESGMPKERFSAEFPKEGPSILRIQQVVRGDSAAYFCASSQLQSSGANVLTFGAGSRLTVL.

The J gene is TRBJ2-1, the V gene TRBV29-1; a possible D gene is TRBD1 (5 bases). The germline V gene encodes CDR1 SQVTM and CDR2 ANQGSEA. The CDR3 runs to 12 residues. V dropped 1 base and J dropped 8 bases, with 9 bases sitting between them. CDR3 loop: CSVEAGYDEQFF. The CDR3 DNA reads TGCAGCGTTGAAGCAGGGTACGATGAGCAGTTCTTC.

Only one count was recorded for this clone. V is TRBV18 and J is TRBJ2-4; D might be TRBD1 (5 bases). This CDR3 contains 15 residues. Per the germline V gene, CDR1 is KGHSH and CDR2 is LQKENI. With 4 bases removed from V and 6 bases from J, the gap between germline ends came to 16 bases. The CDR3 DNA reads TGTGCCAGCTCACTAGGTAGACCAAGGGGAAACATTCAGTACTTC. Translating gives CASSLGRPRGNIQYF.

The genes are TRBV15 and TRBJ1-5, with a tentative D call TRBD1 (5 bases). The CDR3 totals 14 residues. Trimming left V 3 bases short and J 4 bases short, with 10 bases between. Germline CDR1 and CDR2: LNHNV and YYDKDF (reference sequence). The CDR3 sequence: CATSSGHPNQPQHF. The CDR3 nucleotides read TGTGCCACCAGCAGCGGACATCCAAATCAGCCCCAGCATTTT.

The rearrangement joins TRBV5-5 to TRBJ2-2; tentatively, D is TRBD1 (5 bases). The V end lost 0 bases, the J end lost 4 bases, and 10 bases lay between the germline ends. Germline CDR1 and CDR2: SGHKS and YYEKEE (reference sequence). This CDR3 is 15 amino acids long. The CDR3 protein is CASSLEGVITGELFF. The CDR3 DNA reads TGTGCCAGCAGCTTGGAAGGGGTCATCACCGGGGAGCTGTTTTTT.

Only one count was recorded for this clone. V usage is TRBV19 and J usage is TRBJ2-6, with D tentatively TRBD1 (5 bases). V lost 5 bases and J lost 2, with 10 bases in between. Germline assignment: CDR1 LNHDA and CDR2 SQIVND (reference sequence). This CDR3 region has 15 residues. The DNA of the CDR3 is TGTGCCAGTAGTGAAGGGGTTGCTGGGGCCAACGTCCTGACTTTC. Amino acids: CASSEGVAGANVLTF. Supplemented by reference TRBV19 and TRBJ2-6, the full variable domain reads DGGITQSPKYLFRKEGQNVTLSCEQNLNHDAMYWYRQDPGQGLRLIYYSQIVNDFQKGDIAEGYSVSREKKESFPLTVTSAQKNPTAFYLCASSEGVAGANVLTFGAGSRLTVL.

The chain combines TRBV5-1 with TRBJ2-1; maybe TRBD1 (5 bases). CDR3 length: 15 amino acids. From germline, CDR1 is SGHRS and CDR2 YFSETQ. Trimming removed 1 base from V and 5 bases from J, with 13 bases in between. The DNA for the CDR3 is TGCGCCAGCAGCTTGAACTGGGGCGCCGACAATGAGCAGTTCTTC. Its protein is CASSLNWGADNEQFF. Drawing the rest from reference TRBV5-1 and TRBJ2-1, the complete variable domain is KAGVTQTPRYLIKTRGQQVTLSCSPISGHRSVSWYQQTPGQGLQFLFEYFSETQRNKGNFPGRFSGRQFSNSRSEMNVSTLELGDSALYLCASSLNWGADNEQFFGPGTRLTVL.

The count of this clone is one. The V gene is TRBV6-6, the J gene TRBJ2-7; TRBD2 agrees at 7 bases. J lost 6 bases, V lost 2 bases, and 10 bases had no gene match. CDR3 length: 15 residues. The V gene's germline CDR1 is MNHNY and CDR2 SVGAGI (reference sequence). The CDR3 coding sequence is TGTGCCAGCAGTTACATGGGGGAGGGAATAGGCGAGCAGTACTTC. Translating it yields CASSYMGEGIGEQYF.

This chain uses TRBV5-1 with TRBJ2-5; tentative D call: TRBD2 (6 bases). Deletions cut 4 bases from V and 1 base from J, with 11 bases between. Germline V lookup: CDR1 SGHRS, CDR2 YFSETQ. There are 14 residues in the CDR3. CDR3 residues: CASSRGGTQETQYF. CDR3 nucleotide sequence: TGCGCCAGCAGCCGGGGCGGGACCCAAGAGACCCAGTACTTC.

This rearrangement joins TRBV6-5 to TRBJ2-5; 9 nucleotides line up with TRBD1. This CDR3 has 15 residues. The trim removed 6 bases at V and 5 bases at J, leaving 10 bases unmatched. Germline V gene data show CDR1 as MNHEY and CDR2 as SVGAGI. This chain's CDR3 is CASRKQGATGETQYF. The DNA for the CDR3 is TGTGCCAGCAGGAAACAGGGGGCTACGGGGGAGACCCAGTACTTC.

This sequence joins TRBV21-1 and TRBJ1-5; the table assigns TRBD1, which was not confirmed against the DNA. TRBV21-1 is assigned pseudogene status. The CDR3 is 15 amino acids. CDR3 bases: TGTGCCAGCAATCCCGGGACAGACGGCAATCAGCCCCAGCATTTT. It codes for CASNPGTDGNQPQHF.

V gene TRBV9 combines with J gene TRBJ2-7; 7 bases are shared with TRBD1. CDR1 and CDR2 from the germline V gene are SGDLS and YYNGEE. The length of the CDR3 is 14 residues. The J segment lost 3 bases and the V segment lost 4 bases, leaving 7 bases of the junction unmatched. This CDR3 is CASSPRTGDYEQYF. Written as DNA, the CDR3 is TGTGCCAGCAGCCCCCGGACAGGCGACTACGAGCAGTACTTC.

The CDR3, as DNA: TGTGCCAGCAGCCCGAATCTGGACTCAGGGGATTCTAGTGGCTACACCTTC. Its translation: CASSPNLDSGDSSGYTF. The chain carries TRBV3-1 (or the pseudogene TRBV3-2) and TRBJ1-2; D possibly corresponds to TRBD1 (6 bases). Trimming left V 4 bases short and J 7 bases short, with 25 bases between. The CDR3 runs 17 residues. Looked up from germline, CDR1 is LGHDT and CDR2 is YNNKEL (reference sequence).

V usage is TRBV28 and J usage is TRBJ2-2, with TRBD2 matching over 10 bases. This CDR3 has 13 amino acids. Germline trimming cut 11 bases from V and 4 bases from J; bases unmatched to any gene: 4. Germline CDR1 MDHEN, CDR2 SYDVKM. Here the CDR3 reads CAAERGGTGELFF. The CDR3 nucleotides are TGTGCCGCGGAGCGGGGGGGCACCGGGGAGCTGTTTTTT.

This chain uses TRBV19 with TRBJ1-3; D gene unclear. The germline CDR1 and CDR2 sequences are LNHDA and SQIVND (reference sequence). V lost 9 bases and J lost 3, with 21 bases in between. This CDR3 is 16 amino acids long. The CDR3 nucleotides read TGTGCCAGCGGGATAAACCGGGGAAACCGTGGAAACACCATATATTTT. Protein product: CASGINRGNRGNTIYF.

The rearrangement uses TRBV2 and TRBJ1-2; a weak D match, TRBD1 (6 bases). Germline CDR1 is SNHLY and CDR2 is FYNNEI. V lost 6 bases to trimming and J lost 4 bases, with 18 bases between them. The CDR3 is 15 amino acids. The CDR3 here is CASRQGSPSLYGYTF. The DNA of the CDR3 is TGTGCCAGCAGGCAGGGGTCCCCCTCTCTCTATGGCTACACCTTC.

The chain carries TRBV5-1 and TRBJ2-5, with 10 bases identical to TRBD1. Per germline, CDR1 SGHRS and CDR2 YFSETQ. The ends lost 4 bases at V and 5 bases at J; junction bases unmatched: 5. CDR3 length equals 14 residues. The CDR3 bases are TGCGCCAGCAGCCAGGGGACAGGGGAGGAGACCCAGTACTTC. This codes for CASSQGTGEETQYF. Full variable domain (outside the CDR3, taken from reference TRBV5-1 and TRBJ2-5): KAGVTQTPRYLIKTRGQQVTLSCSPISGHRSVSWYQQTPGQGLQFLFEYFSETQRNKGNFPGRFSGRQFSNSRSEMNVSTLELGDSALYLCASSQGTGEETQYFGPGTRLLVL.

The chain carries TRBV28 and TRBJ2-7; no clear D gene. Deletions cut 6 bases from V and 4 bases from J, with 16 bases between. The CDR3 extends over 14 amino acids. The germline V gene encodes CDR1 MDHEN and CDR2 SYDVKM. The CDR3: CASRSSRGGYEQYF. DNA for the CDR3: TGTGCCAGCAGATCCTCTCGAGGTGGGTACGAGCAGTACTTC.

This chain joins TRBV9 and TRBJ1-2; maybe TRBD1 (6 bases). This CDR3 has 15 residues. V was shortened by 3 bases and J by 4 bases, with 16 bases between the two germline ends. CDR1 is SGDLS, CDR2 YYNGEE, per germline. The DNA of the CDR3 is TGTGCCAGCAGCGGCTGGACAGATAACCCCTATGGCTACACCTTC. Residues: CASSGWTDNPYGYTF.

This chain links TRBV19 with TRBJ2-5; D perhaps matches TRBD1 (5 bases). Germline V lookup: CDR1 LNHDA, CDR2 SQIVND (reference sequence). Trimming left V 4 bases short and J 0 bases short, with 6 bases between. The CDR3 sequence is 13 residues long. The CDR3: CASSRTNQETQYF. The CDR3 nucleotides are TGTGCCAGTAGTAGGACAAACCAAGAGACCCAGTACTTC.

The chain uses TRBV10-3 and TRBJ2-3; 8 bases map to TRBD1. Germline V gene sequence: CDR1 ENHRY, CDR2 SYGVKD. J lost 4 bases, V lost 3 bases, and 3 bases had no gene match. The CDR3 length is 14 residues. CDR3: CAISEGQGPDTQYF. In nucleotides, the CDR3 is TGTGCCATCAGTGAAGGACAGGGCCCAGATACGCAGTATTTT.

This clone was seen only a few times. The gene calls are TRBV29-1 and TRBJ1-2, with 10 bases fitting TRBD1. Germline CDR1 and CDR2: SQVTM and ANQGSEA. The CDR3 contains 15 residues. Trimming at V came to 7 bases and at J to 4 bases, leaving 12 bases not matched to a gene. The CDR3 coding sequence is TGCAGCGCCGGGGGCGGGACAGGGGAGCGCTATGGCTACACCTTC. This translates into CSAGGGTGERYGYTF.

This clone appeared a few times. The chain uses TRBV2 and TRBJ2-7; D may be TRBD2 (5 bases). CDR1 is SNHLY and CDR2 is FYNNEI in the germline V gene. This CDR3 spans 14 amino acids. The germline V and J ends were trimmed by 1 base and 3 bases, with 10 bases remaining between them. CDR3 DNA: TGTGCCAGCAGTGAAGGACTATCTGTCTACGAGCAGTACTTC. Residues: CASSEGLSVYEQYF.

This chain connects TRBV21-1 to TRBJ1-2; TRBD1, the D gene given by the table, was not confirmed from the DNA. TRBV21-1 is recorded as a pseudogene. The CDR3 spans 16 residues. DNA for the CDR3: TGTGCCAGCAGCAAAGCCCTGGGACAGGGGGCCTATGGCTACACCTTC. The encoded protein is CASSKALGQGAYGYTF.

The chain couples TRBV30 to TRBJ1-1; 7 nucleotides agree with TRBD1. With V trimmed by 3 bases and J by 6 bases, 13 bases remained unmatched. Germline CDR1 reads GTSNPN; CDR2 reads SVGIG (reference sequence). The CDR3 has 15 amino acids. CDR3: CAWSGPGQFSAEAFF. CDR3 DNA: TGTGCCTGGAGCGGCCCGGGACAGTTTAGCGCTGAAGCTTTCTTT.

This clone was recorded once. CDR3 sequence reads: CASSLQQGAIGTEAFF. The CDR3, as DNA: TGTGCCAGCAGCTTACAACAGGGGGCGATAGGCACTGAAGCTTTCTTT. The genes are TRBV7-8 and TRBJ1-1, with 9 bases lining up with TRBD1. The V segment lost 2 bases and the J segment 4 bases; nucleotides outside the gene matches: 8. The CDR3 has 16 residues. Germline V gives CDR1 SGHVS, CDR2 FQNEAQ.